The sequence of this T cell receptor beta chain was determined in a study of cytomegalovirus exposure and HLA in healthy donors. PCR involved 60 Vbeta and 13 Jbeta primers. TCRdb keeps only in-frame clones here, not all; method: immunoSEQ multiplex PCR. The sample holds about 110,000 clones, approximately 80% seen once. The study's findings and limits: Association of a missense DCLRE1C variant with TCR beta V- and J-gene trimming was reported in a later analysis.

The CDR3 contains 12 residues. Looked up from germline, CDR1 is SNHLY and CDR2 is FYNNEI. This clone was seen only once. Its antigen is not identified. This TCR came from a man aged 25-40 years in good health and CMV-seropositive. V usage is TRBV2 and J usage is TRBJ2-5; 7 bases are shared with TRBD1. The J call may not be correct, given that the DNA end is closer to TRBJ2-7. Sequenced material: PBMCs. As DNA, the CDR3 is TGTGCCAGCAGAGACAGGGCTTACGAGCAGTACTTC. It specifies CASRDRAYEQYF.